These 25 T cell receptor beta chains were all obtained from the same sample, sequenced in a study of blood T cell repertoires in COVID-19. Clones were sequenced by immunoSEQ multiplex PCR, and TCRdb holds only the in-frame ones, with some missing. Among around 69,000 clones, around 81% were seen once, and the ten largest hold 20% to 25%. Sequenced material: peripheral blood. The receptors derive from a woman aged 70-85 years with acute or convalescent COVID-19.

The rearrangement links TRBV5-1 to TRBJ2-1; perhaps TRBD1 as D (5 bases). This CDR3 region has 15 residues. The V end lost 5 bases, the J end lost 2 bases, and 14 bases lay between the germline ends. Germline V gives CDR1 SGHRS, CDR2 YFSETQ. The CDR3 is CASSSSGLAYNEQFF. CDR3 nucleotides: TGCGCCAGCAGTTCTTCAGGGCTCGCCTACAATGAGCAGTTCTTC. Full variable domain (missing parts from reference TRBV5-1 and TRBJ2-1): KAGVTQTPRYLIKTRGQQVTLSCSPISGHRSVSWYQQTPGQGLQFLFEYFSETQRNKGNFPGRFSGRQFSNSRSEMNVSTLELGDSALYLCASSSSGLAYNEQFFGPGTRLTVL.

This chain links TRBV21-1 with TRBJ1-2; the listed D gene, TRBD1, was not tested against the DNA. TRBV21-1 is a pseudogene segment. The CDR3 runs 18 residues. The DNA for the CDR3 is TGTGCCAGCAGCAAATTGGACAGGAGGTCAGCCTTTAACTATGGCTACACCTTC. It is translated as CASSKLDRRSAFNYGYTF.

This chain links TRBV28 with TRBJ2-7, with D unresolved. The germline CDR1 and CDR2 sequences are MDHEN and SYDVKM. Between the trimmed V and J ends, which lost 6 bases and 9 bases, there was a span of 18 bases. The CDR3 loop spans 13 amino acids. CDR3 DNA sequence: TGTGCCAGCAGCCGCGCCCCCTTCGTAGTGCAGTACTTC. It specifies CASSRAPFVVQYF.

CDR3 protein: CASRLRTSGRGEQFF. Here the CDR3 DNA reads TGTGCCAGCAGACTACGGACTAGCGGGAGGGGTGAGCAGTTCTTC. V gene TRBV2 combines with J gene TRBJ2-1; TRBD2 aligns across 15 bases. The CDR3 has 15 residues. Trimming at V came to 6 bases and at J to 9 bases, leaving 6 bases not matched to a gene. Per germline, CDR1 SNHLY and CDR2 FYNNEI.

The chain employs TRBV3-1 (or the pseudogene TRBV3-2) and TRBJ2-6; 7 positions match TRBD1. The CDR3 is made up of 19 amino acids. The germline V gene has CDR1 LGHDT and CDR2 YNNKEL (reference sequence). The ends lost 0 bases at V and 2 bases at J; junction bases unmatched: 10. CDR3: CASSQEGRGRGTGANVLTF. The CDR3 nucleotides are TGTGCCAGCAGCCAAGAGGGAAGAGGCAGGGGGACTGGGGCCAACGTCCTGACTTTC.

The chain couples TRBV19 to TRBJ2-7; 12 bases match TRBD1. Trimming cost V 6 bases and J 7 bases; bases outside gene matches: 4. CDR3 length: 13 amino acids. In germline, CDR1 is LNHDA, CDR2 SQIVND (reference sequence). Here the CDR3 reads CASRGQGAREQYF. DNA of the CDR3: TGTGCCAGTAGGGGACAGGGGGCGCGGGAGCAGTACTTC.

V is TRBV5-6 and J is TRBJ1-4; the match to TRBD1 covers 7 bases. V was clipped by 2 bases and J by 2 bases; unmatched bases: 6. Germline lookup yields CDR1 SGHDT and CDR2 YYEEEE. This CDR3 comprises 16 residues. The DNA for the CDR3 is TGTGCCAGCAGCTTCGACAGGGCGTTCACTAATGAAAAACTGTTTTTT. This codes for CASSFDRAFTNEKLFF.

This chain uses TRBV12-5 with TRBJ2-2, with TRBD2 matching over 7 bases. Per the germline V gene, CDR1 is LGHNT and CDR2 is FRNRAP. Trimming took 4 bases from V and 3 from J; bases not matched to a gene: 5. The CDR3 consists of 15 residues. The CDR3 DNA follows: TGTGCTAGTGGTTCGGCCCGGGAGGACACCGGGGAGCTGTTTTTT. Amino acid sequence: CASGSAREDTGELFF.

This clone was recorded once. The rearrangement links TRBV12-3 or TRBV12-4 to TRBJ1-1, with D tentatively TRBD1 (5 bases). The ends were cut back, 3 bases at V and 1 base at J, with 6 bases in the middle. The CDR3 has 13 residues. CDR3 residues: CASSLGGNTEAFF. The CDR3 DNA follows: TGTGCCAGCAGTTTGGGGGGGAACACTGAAGCTTTCTTT.

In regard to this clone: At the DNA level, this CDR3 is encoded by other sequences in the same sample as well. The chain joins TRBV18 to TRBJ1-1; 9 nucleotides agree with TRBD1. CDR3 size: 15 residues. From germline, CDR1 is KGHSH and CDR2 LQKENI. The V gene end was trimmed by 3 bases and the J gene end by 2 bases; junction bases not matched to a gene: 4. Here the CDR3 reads CASSPLDRGNTEAFF. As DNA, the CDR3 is TGTGCCAGCTCACCGCTGGACAGGGGCAACACTGAAGCTTTCTTT.

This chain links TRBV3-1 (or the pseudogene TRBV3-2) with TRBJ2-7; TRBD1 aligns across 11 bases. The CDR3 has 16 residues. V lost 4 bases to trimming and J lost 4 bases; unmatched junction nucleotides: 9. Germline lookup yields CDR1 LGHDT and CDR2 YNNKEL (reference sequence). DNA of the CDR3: TGTGCCAGCAGCCGTAGAGGACAGGGGGCGGGGTACGAGCAGTACTTC. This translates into CASSRRGQGAGYEQYF.

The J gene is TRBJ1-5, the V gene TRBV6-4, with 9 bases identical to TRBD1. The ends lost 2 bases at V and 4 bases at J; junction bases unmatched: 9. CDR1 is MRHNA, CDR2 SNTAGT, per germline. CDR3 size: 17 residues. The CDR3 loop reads CASSDGTGGWKNQPQHF. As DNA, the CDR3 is TGTGCCAGCAGTGACGGCACAGGGGGCTGGAAGAATCAGCCCCAGCATTTT.

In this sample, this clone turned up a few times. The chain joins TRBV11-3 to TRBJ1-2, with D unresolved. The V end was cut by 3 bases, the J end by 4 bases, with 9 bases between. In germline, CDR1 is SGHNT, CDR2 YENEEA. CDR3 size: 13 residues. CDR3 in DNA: TGTGCCAGCAGCTTTGGGCAGCTCTATGGCTACACCTTC. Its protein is CASSFGQLYGYTF.

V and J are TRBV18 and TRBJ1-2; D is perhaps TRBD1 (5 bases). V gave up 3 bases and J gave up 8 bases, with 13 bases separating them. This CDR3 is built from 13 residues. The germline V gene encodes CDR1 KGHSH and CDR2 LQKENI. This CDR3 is CASSPESGMGYTF. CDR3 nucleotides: TGTGCCAGCTCACCTGAGTCAGGGATGGGCTACACCTTC.

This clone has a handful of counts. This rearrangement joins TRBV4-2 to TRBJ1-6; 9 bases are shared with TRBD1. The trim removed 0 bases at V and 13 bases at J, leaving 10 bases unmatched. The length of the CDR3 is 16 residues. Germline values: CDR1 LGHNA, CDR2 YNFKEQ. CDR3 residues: CASSQDLGTGSRPLHF. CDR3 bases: TGTGCCAGCAGCCAAGACCTCGGGACAGGGAGCAGGCCCCTCCACTTT.

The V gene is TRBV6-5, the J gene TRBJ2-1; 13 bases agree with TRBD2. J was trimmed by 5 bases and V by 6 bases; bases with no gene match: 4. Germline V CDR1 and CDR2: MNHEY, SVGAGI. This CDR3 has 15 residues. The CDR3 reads CASSLLAGGNNEQFF. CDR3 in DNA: TGTGCCAGCAGCCTACTAGCGGGAGGGAACAATGAGCAGTTCTTC.

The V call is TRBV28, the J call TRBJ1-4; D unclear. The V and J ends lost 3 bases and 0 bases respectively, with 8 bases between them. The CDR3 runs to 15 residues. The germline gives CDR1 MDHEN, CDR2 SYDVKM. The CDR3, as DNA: TGTGCCAGCAGTTTCTTAGCTGCAACTAATGAAAAACTGTTTTTT. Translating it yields CASSFLAATNEKLFF.

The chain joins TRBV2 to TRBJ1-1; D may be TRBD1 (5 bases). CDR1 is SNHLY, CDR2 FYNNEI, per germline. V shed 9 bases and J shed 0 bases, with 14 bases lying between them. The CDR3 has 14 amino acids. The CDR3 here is CASSRGLMNTEAFF. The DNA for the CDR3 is TGTGCCAGTTCCCGGGGACTTATGAACACTGAAGCTTTCTTT.

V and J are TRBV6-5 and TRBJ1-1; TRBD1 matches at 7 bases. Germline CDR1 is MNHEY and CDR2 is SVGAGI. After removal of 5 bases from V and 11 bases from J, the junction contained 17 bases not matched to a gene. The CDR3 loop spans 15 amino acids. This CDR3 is CASSPPGQAELGAFF. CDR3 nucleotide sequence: TGTGCCAGCAGTCCACCCGGACAGGCGGAGTTAGGGGCTTTCTTT.

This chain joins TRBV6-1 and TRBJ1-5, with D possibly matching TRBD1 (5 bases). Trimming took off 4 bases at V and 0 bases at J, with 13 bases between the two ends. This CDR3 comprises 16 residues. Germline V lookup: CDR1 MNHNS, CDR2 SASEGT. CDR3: CASSAGYVYSNQPQHF. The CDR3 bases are TGTGCCAGCAGTGCAGGGTACGTTTATAGCAATCAGCCCCAGCATTTT.

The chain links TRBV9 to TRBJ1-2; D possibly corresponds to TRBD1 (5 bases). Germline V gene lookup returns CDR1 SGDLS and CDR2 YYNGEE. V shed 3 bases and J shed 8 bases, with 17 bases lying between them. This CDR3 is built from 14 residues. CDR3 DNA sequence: TGTGCCAGCAGCGGATTACAGGAACCTAGGGGCTACACCTTC. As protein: CASSGLQEPRGYTF.

The CDR3 loop reads CASSLGGVTGDGYTF. The CDR3 nucleotides are TGTGCCAGCAGTTTAGGGGGGGTGACCGGGGATGGCTACACCTTC. The V gene is TRBV27, the J gene TRBJ1-2, with TRBD1 as a possible D gene (5 bases). The CDR3 is made up of 15 amino acids. V was trimmed by 2 bases and J by 6 bases, leaving 16 bases between them. The germline V gene has CDR1 MNHEY and CDR2 SMNVEV (reference sequence).

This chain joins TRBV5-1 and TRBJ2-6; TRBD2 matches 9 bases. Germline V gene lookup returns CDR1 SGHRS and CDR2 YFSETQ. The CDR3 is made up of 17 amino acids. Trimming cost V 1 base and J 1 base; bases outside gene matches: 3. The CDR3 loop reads CASSLLAGSSGANVLTF. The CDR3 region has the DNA TGCGCCAGCAGCTTGCTAGCGGGATCATCTGGGGCCAACGTCCTGACTTTC.

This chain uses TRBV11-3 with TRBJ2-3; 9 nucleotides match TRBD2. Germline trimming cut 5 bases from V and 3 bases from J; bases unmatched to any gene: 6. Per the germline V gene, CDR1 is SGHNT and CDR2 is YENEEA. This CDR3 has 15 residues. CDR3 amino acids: CASSRRLAGTDTQYF. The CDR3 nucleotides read TGTGCCAGCAGCCGACGGCTAGCGGGAACAGATACGCAGTATTTT.

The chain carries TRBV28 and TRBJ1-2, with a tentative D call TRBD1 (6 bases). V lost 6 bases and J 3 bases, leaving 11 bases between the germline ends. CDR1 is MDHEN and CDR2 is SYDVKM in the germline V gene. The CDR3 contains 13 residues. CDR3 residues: CASSETGDYGYTF. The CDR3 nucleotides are TGTGCCAGCAGCGAGACAGGAGACTATGGCTACACCTTC.